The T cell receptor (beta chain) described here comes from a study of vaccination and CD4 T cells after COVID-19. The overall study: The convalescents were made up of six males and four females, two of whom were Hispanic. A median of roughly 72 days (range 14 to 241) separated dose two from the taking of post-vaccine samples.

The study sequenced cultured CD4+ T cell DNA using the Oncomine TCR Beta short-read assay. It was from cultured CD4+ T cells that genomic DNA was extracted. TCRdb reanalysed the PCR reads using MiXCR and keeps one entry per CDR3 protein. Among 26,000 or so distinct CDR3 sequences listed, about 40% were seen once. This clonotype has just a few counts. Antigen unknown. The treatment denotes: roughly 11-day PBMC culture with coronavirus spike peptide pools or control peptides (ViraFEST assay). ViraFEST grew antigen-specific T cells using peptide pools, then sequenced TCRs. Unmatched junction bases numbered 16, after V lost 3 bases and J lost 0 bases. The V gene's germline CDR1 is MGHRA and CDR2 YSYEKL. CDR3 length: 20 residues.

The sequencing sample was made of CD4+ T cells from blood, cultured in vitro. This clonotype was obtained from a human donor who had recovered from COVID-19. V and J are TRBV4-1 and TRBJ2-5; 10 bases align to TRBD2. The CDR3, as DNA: TGCGCCAGCAGCCACAAGCCCGCAGGACTAGCGGAAGGGAACCAAGAGACCCAGTACTTC. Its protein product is CASSHKPAGLAEGNQETQYF.